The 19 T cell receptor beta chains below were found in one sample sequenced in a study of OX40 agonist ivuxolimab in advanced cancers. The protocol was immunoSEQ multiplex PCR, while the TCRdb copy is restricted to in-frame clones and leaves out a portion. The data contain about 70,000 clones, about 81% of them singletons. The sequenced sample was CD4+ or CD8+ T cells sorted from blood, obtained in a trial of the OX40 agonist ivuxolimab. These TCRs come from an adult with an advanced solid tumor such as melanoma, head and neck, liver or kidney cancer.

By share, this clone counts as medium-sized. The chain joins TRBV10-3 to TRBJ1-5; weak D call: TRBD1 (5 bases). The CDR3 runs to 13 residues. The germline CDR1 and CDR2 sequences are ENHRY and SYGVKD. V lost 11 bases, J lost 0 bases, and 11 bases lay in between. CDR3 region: CAVGTDSNQPQHF. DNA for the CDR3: TGTGCCGTCGGGACGGATAGCAATCAGCCCCAGCATTTT.

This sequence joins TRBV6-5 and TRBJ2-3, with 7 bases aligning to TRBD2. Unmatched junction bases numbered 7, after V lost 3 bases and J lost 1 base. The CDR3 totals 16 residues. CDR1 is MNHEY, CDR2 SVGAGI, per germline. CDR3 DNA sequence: TGTGCCAGCAGTTATAGTATGGCGGGAGGCACAGATACGCAGTATTTT. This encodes CASSYSMAGGTDTQYF.

CDR3 loop: CASSLTLGSSGEQYF. DNA of the CDR3: TGTGCCAGCAGCTTGACGTTAGGAAGTTCGGGCGAGCAGTACTTC. The rearrangement joins TRBV7-2 to TRBJ2-7; no reliable D call. Trimming pared 3 bases from V and 6 bases from J, leaving 18 bases between. The CDR3 runs 15 residues. Germline V gene sequence: CDR1 SGHTA, CDR2 FQGNSA.

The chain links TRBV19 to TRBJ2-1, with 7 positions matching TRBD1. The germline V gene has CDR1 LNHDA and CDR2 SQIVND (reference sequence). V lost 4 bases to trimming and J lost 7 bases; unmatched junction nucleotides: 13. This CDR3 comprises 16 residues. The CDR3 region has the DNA TGTGCCAGTAGTAGGCCCGGGACAGAGGTTAGGAATGAGCAGTTCTTC. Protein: CASSRPGTEVRNEQFF.

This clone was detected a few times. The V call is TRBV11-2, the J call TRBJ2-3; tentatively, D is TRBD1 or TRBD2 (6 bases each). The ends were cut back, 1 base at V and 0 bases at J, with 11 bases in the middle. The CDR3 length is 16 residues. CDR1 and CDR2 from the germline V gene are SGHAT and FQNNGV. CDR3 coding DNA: TGTGCCAGCAGCTTAGCGGGGGCCGGGAGCACAGATACGCAGTATTTT. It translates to CASSLAGAGSTDTQYF.

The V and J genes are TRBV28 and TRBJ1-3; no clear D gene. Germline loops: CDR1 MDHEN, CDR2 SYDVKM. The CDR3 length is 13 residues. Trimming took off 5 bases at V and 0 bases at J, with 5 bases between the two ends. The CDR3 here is CASSPPSGNTIYF. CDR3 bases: TGTGCCAGCAGTCCGCCCTCTGGAAACACCATATATTTT.

As DNA, the CDR3 is TGTGCCAGCTCACCGCCGGGGCTGGGGGCTGTAGAGCAGTACTTC. Translated, it gives CASSPPGLGAVEQYF. This chain connects TRBV18 to TRBJ2-5, with D possibly being TRBD1 (6 bases). The germline V and J ends were trimmed by 3 bases and 11 bases, with 22 bases remaining between them. The germline CDR1 and CDR2 sequences are KGHSH and LQKENI. This CDR3 contains 15 residues.

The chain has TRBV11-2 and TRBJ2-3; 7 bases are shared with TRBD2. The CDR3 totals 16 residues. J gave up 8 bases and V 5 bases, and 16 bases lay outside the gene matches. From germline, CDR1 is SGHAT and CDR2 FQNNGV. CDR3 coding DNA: TGTGCCAGCAGCCAGCTAACGGCTAGCGGCTCCTCTACGCAGTATTTT. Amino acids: CASSQLTASGSSTQYF.

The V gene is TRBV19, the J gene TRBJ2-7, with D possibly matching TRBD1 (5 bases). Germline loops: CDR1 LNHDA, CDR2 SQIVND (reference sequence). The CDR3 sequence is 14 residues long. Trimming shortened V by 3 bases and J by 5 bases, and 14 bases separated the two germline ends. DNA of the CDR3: TGTGCCAGTAGTATCCGGCAGGGAAGAGACGAGCAGTACTTC. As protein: CASSIRQGRDEQYF.

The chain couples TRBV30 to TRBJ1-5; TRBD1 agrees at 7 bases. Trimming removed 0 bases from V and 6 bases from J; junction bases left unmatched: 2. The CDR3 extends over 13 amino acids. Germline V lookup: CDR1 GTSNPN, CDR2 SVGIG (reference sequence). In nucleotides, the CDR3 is TGTGCCTGGAGTGTACAGGGGAGTCAGCCCCAGCATTTT. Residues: CAWSVQGSQPQHF.

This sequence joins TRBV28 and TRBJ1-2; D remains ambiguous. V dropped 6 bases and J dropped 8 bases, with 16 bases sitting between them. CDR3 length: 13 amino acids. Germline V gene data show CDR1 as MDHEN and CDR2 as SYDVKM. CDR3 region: CASRPTPLGGYTF. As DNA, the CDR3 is TGTGCCAGCAGACCAACCCCCCTGGGGGGCTACACCTTC.

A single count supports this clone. DNA of the CDR3: TGTGCCAGCAGCTTAGCAGGGCTTGGGAGGGGCGAGCAGTACTTC. This codes for CASSLAGLGRGEQYF. The chain has TRBV7-9 and TRBJ2-7; 7 bases agree with TRBD2. Germline V CDR1 and CDR2: SEHNR, FQNEAQ (reference sequence). The CDR3 runs 15 residues. Trimming cost V 0 bases and J 6 bases; bases outside gene matches: 8.

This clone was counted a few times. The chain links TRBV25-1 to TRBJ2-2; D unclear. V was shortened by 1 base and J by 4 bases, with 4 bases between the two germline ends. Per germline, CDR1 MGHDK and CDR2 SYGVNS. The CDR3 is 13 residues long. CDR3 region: CASSEFGTGELFF. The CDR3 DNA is TGTGCCAGCAGTGAATTTGGCACCGGGGAGCTGTTTTTT.

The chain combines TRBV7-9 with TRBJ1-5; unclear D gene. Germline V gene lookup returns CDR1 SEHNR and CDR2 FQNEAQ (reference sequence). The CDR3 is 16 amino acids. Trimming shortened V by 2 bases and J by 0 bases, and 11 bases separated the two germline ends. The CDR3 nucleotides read TGTGCCAGCAGCTTATTTGGGAGACCTAGCAATCAGCCCCAGCATTTT. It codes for CASSLFGRPSNQPQHF.

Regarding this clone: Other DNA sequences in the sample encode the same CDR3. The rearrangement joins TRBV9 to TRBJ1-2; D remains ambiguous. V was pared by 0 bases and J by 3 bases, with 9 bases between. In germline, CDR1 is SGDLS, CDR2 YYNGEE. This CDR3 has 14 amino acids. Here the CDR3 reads CASSVEGGYYGYTF. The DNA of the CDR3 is TGTGCCAGCAGCGTAGAGGGAGGGTACTATGGCTACACCTTC.

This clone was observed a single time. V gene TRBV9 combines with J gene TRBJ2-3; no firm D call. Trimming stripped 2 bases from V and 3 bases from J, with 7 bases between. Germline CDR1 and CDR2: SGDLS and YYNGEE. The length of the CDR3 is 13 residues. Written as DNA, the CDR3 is TGTGCCAGCAGCGTTGTCAGGACAGATACGCAGTATTTT. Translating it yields CASSVVRTDTQYF.

The CDR3 loop is CASSIITGTRSRGYNEQFF. In DNA form, the CDR3 reads TGTGCCAGCAGCATCATAACCGGGACACGCTCAAGGGGTTACAATGAGCAGTTCTTC. The V gene is TRBV5-4, the J gene TRBJ2-1, with D tentatively TRBD1 (6 bases). The CDR3 sequence is 19 residues long. CDR1 is SGHNT, CDR2 YYREEE, per germline (reference sequence). V lost 4 bases and J lost 4, with 27 bases in between.

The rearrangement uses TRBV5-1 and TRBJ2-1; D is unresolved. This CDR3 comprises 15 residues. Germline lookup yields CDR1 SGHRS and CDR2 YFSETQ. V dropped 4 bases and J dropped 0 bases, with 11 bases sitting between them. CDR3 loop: CASSPAANSYNEQFF. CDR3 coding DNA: TGCGCCAGCAGCCCGGCGGCGAACTCCTACAATGAGCAGTTCTTC.

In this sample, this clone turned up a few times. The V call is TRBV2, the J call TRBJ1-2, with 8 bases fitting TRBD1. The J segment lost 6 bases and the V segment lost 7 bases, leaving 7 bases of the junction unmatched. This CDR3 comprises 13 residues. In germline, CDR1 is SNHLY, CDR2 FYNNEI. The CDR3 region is CASKDRVVDGYTF. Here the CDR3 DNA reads TGTGCCAGCAAGGACAGGGTTGTCGATGGCTACACCTTC.